The clone carrying this T cell receptor beta chain was counted at least ten times. RNA transcripts provided the template for amplifying TCR beta CDR3 regions. HTBI primers were used in a first-round RT-PCR, which preceded a second-round multiplex PCR. MiXCR was run by TCRdb on the multiplex PCR reads, yielding one entry per CDR3 protein. The data hold 360,000 or so distinct CDR3 sequences, with approximately 16% observed a single time. Per germline, CDR1 LNHDA and CDR2 SQIVND (reference sequence). V lost 4 bases, J lost 1 base, and 5 bases stayed unmatched. The CDR3 totals 16 residues. This sample was included in a study of Graves' ophthalmopathy and Graves' hyperthyroidism.

The sequence was collected from a young woman with Graves' ophthalmopathy. The chain links TRBV19 to TRBJ2-4; the match to TRBD1 covers 9 bases. Sequenced: peripheral blood. CDR3 sequence: CASSTTGGLAKNIQYF. DNA for the CDR3: TGTGCCAGTAGTACGACAGGGGGGCTGGCCAAAAACATTCAGTACTTC.